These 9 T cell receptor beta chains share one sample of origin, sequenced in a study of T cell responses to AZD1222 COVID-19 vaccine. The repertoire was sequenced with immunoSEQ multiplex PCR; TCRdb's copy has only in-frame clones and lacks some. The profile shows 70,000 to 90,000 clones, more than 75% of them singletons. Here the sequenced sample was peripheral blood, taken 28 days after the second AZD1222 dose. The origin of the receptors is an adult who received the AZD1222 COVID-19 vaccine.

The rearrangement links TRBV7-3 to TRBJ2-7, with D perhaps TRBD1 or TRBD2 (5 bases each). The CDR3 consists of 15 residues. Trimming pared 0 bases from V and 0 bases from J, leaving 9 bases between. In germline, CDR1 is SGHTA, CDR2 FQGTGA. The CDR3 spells CASSLTGANSYEQYF. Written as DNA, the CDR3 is TGTGCCAGCAGCTTAACCGGGGCCAACTCCTACGAGCAGTACTTC.

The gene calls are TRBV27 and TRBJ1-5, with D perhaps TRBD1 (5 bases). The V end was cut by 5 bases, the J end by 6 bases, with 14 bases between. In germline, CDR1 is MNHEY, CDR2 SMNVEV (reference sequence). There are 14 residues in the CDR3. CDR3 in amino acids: CASSPGGGSQPQHF. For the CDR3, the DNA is TGTGCCAGCAGTCCCGGGGGGGGGAGTCAGCCCCAGCATTTT.

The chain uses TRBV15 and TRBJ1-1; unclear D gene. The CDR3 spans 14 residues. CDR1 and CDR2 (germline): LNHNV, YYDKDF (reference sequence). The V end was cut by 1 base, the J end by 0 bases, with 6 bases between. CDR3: CATSRGRLNTEAFF. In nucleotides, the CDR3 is TGTGCCACCAGCAGAGGACGGTTGAACACTGAAGCTTTCTTT.

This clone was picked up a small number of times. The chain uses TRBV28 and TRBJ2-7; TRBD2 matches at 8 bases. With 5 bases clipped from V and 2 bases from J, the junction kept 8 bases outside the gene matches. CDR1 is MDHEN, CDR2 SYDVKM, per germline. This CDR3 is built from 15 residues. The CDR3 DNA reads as TGTGCCAGCAGTCTAAGGACTAGCCGCGCCTACGAGCAGTACTTC. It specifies CASSLRTSRAYEQYF.

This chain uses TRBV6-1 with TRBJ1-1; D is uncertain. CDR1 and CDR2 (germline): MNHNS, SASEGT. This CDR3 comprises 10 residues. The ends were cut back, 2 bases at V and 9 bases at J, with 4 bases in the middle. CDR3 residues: CASSEYQAFF. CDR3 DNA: TGTGCCAGCAGTGAATATCAAGCTTTCTTT.

CDR3 sequence reads: CSGRRGYTTDTQYF. CDR3 DNA: TGCAGCGGGCGGCGGGGCTATACCACAGATACGCAGTATTTT. The chain carries TRBV29-1 and TRBJ2-3; possible D gene TRBD2, 6 bases. V was shortened by 7 bases and J by 2 bases, with 16 bases between the two germline ends. The CDR3 has 14 amino acids. Germline-derived CDR1 and CDR2 are SQVTM and ANQGSEA.

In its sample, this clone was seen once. CDR3 loop: CASSPHPYVYGYTF. CDR3 nucleotides: TGTGCCAGCAGCCCACACCCATACGTCTATGGCTACACCTTC. V gene TRBV7-9 combines with J gene TRBJ1-2; no clear D. From germline, CDR1 is SEHNR and CDR2 FQNEAQ (reference sequence). The CDR3 length is 14 residues. V lost 5 bases, J lost 4 bases, and 14 bases lay in between.

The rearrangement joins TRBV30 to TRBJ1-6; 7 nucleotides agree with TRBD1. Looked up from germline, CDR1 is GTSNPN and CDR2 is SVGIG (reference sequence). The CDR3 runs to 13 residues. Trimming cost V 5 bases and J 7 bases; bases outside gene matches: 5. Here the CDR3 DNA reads TGTGCCTGGGGGGGACAGCAAAATTCACCCCTCCACTTT. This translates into CAWGGQQNSPLHF.

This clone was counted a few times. CDR3 sequence: CATSDLTDSTGGELFF. CDR3 coding DNA: TGTGCCACCAGTGATCTCACTGACTCCACCGGCGGGGAGCTGTTTTTT. The chain combines TRBV24-1 with TRBJ2-2; D gene ambiguous. Trimming took 3 bases from V and 7 from J, leaving 17 bases between them. Germline values: CDR1 KGHDR, CDR2 SFDVKD. This CDR3 comprises 16 residues.